This T cell receptor (beta chain) was observed in a study of blood T cell repertoires in COVID-19. Study-level information: Material from acute and convalescent COVID-19 was sourced from the United States, Italy and Spain. T cells, B-cell-depleted T cells, or PBMCs provided the cDNA or gDNA that served as material.

Some clones are missing from TCRdb's copy, which holds only in-frame ones; the method was immunoSEQ multiplex PCR. Here the sample spans roughly 200,000 clones, 80% to 85% being singletons. The CDR3 has 16 amino acids. The germline V gene encodes CDR1 SGHTA and CDR2 FQGNSA. Trimming took off 7 bases at V and 2 bases at J, with 18 bases between the two ends. This clonotype was obtained from a human donor in a cohort sampled during active COVID-19. V usage is TRBV7-2 and J usage is TRBJ1-3; D might be TRBD1 (5 bases). The sequencing sample was made of peripheral blood. CDR3 residues: CASNPLPTVAGNTIYF. DNA of the CDR3: TGTGCCAGCAACCCCCTCCCGACAGTAGCTGGAAACACCATATATTTT.